A selection of T cell receptor beta chains follows, all from one sample in a study of shared T cell receptors in the human thymus. Sequencing was performed with immunoSEQ multiplex PCR; in TCRdb, only in-frame clones are kept and a portion is missing. The sample holds hundreds of thousands of clones, around 87% seen once. These data were also filed under a second study, of human thymus T cells.

The sample comprised thymocytes. The receptor set was obtained from a boy younger than two with a congenital heart defect. CDR3s include the opening cysteine and the closing phenylalanine or tryptophan. D genes are given only for firm matches. Clone size is shown for a subset of rows, as once, few, many or a class of expanded clone.

v_call,j_call,clone_size,d_call,cdr3_length,cdr3_aa,cdr3_nt
TRBV25-1,TRBJ2-5,NA,NA,17,CASSGRLAGVSQETQYF,TGTGCCAGCAGTGGGCGGCTAGCTGGGGTCTCCCAAGAGACCCAGTACTTC
TRBV6-1,TRBJ1-1,NA,NA,15,CASSDGGPNHKQAFF,TGTGCCAGCAGTGACGGGGGTCCCAACCACAAGCAAGCTTTCTTT
TRBV15,TRBJ1-1,NA,NA,15,CATSRDKGKNTEAFF,TGTGCCACCAGCAGAGATAAGGGGAAGAACACTGAAGCTTTCTTT
TRBV5-6,TRBJ2-5,NA,TRBD1,16,CASSLGGQKVPETQYF,TGTGCCAGCAGCTTGGGGGGACAGAAAGTCCCAGAGACCCAGTACTTC
TRBV20-1,TRBJ2-1,NA,NA,11,CSATRRGEQFF,TGCAGTGCTACTAGAAGGGGTGAGCAGTTCTTC
TRBV10-3,TRBJ2-7,NA,TRBD2,16,CAISAVRLAGNYEQYF,TGTGCCATCAGTGCGGTCCGACTAGCGGGGAACTACGAGCAGTACTTC
TRBV30,TRBJ2-3,NA,TRBD2,18,CAWRPTGTSGRVTDTQYF,TGTGCCTGGAGACCAACAGGGACTAGCGGGAGGGTAACAGATACGCAGTATTTT
TRBV27,TRBJ2-1,NA,TRBD1,21,CASSLARTGGSLAGSYNEQFF,TGTGCCAGCAGTTTAGCTCGGACAGGGGGCTCGCTAGCGGGTTCTTACAATGAGCAGTTCTTC
TRBV5-4,TRBJ2-6,NA,NA,18,CASRSNPGHPSGANVLTF,TGTGCCAGCAGATCGAACCCGGGACATCCCTCTGGGGCCAACGTCCTGACTTTC
TRBV15,TRBJ2-7,NA,TRBD1,20,CATSRIHSPSGQAKPYEQYF,TGTGCCACCAGCAGGATCCATTCCCCCTCTGGACAGGCCAAACCCTACGAGCAGTACTTC
TRBV4-3,TRBJ2-7,NA,TRBD1,14,CASSTRTGDYEQYF,TGCGCCAGCAGCACGCGGACAGGGGACTACGAGCAGTACTTC
TRBV13,TRBJ2-7,NA,NA,13,CASSLTGLYEQYF,TGTGCCAGCAGCTTAACTGGTCTCTACGAGCAGTACTTC
TRBV9,TRBJ2-3,NA,TRBD2,14,CASTRAGGTDTQYF,TGTGCCAGCACCCGAGCGGGAGGGACAGATACGCAGTATTTT
TRBV4-1,TRBJ2-1,NA,TRBD2,15,CASSQQRGSYNEQFF,TGCGCCAGCAGCCAGCAGCGGGGATCCTACAATGAGCAGTTCTTC
TRBV2,TRBJ1-1,NA,NA,15,CASSSGSIKNTEAFF,TGTGCCAGCTCCTCCGGGTCGATCAAAAACACTGAAGCTTTCTTT
TRBV15,TRBJ1-1,NA,NA,15,CATSRPYGENTEAFF,TGTGCCACCAGCAGGCCCTACGGGGAGAACACTGAAGCTTTCTTT
TRBV29-1,TRBJ2-7,NA,TRBD1,15,CSVGRDRGLSYEQYF,TGCAGCGTTGGCAGAGACAGGGGACTTTCCTACGAGCAGTACTTC
TRBV5-4,TRBJ2-5,NA,NA,19,CASSLAGMAGVGYQETQYF,TGTGCCAGCAGCTTGGCGGGGATGGCAGGCGTCGGATACCAAGAGACCCAGTACTTC
TRBV4-1,TRBJ2-1,once,NA,16,CASSQADWSSYNEQFF,TGCGCCAGCAGCCAAGCCGACTGGAGCTCCTACAATGAGCAGTTCTTC
TRBV19,TRBJ1-3,NA,NA,16,CASSIDRFPGGNTIYF,TGTGCCAGTAGTATAGATAGATTCCCGGGTGGAAACACCATATATTTT
TRBV30,TRBJ2-3,once,NA,15,CACPAGGTSTDTQYF,TGTGCCTGTCCAGCTGGCGGGACTAGCACAGATACGCAGTATTTT
TRBV27,TRBJ2-7,NA,TRBD2,15,CSSRRMPGGYEEQYF,TGTTCATCCCGTCGCATGCCCGGGGGGTATGAAGAGCAGTACTTC
TRBV7-9,TRBJ2-3,NA,TRBD2,15,CASILRAGGADTQYF,TGTGCCAGCATCCTTAGAGCGGGAGGAGCAGATACGCAGTATTTT
TRBV2,TRBJ1-1,NA,NA,14,CASTRGKGHTEAFF,TGTGCCAGCACCCGCGGGAAGGGACACACTGAAGCTTTCTTT
TRBV11-2,TRBJ2-7,NA,TRBD2,17,CASSLDGSGALTYEQYF,TGTGCCAGCAGCTTAGATGGGAGCGGGGCCTTAACCTACGAGCAGTACTTC
TRBV27,TRBJ2-2,NA,NA,16,CASSLDVVRETGELFF,TGTGCCAGCAGTTTGGACGTAGTAAGGGAGACCGGGGAGCTGTTTTTT
TRBV10-3,TRBJ2-1,NA,TRBD1,17,CAIRQGVFAPRYNEQFF,TGTGCCATCAGGCAGGGGGTTTTTGCACCCCGGTACAATGAGCAGTTCTTC
TRBV30,TRBJ2-3,NA,TRBD2,15,CAWSRLAERTDTQYF,TGTGCCTGGAGCCGCCTAGCGGAACGCACAGATACGCAGTATTTT
TRBV7-2,TRBJ2-7,NA,NA,13,CASSGGDWDEQYF,TGTGCCAGCAGCGGCGGGGATTGGGATGAGCAGTACTTC
TRBV11-3,TRBJ2-3,NA,TRBD2,17,CASSNTGTSGSTDTQYF,TGTGCCAGCAGCAATACTGGGACTAGCGGGTCCACAGATACGCAGTATTTT
TRBV5-1,TRBJ2-1,NA,TRBD2,17,CASSLTSGRAGSNEQFF,TGCGCCAGCAGCTTGACTAGCGGGAGGGCCGGTAGTAATGAGCAGTTCTTC
TRBV19,TRBJ1-1,NA,NA,12,CASSWGRTEAFF,TGTGCCAGTAGTTGGGGCCGCACTGAAGCTTTCTTT
TRBV9,TRBJ1-3,NA,NA,17,CASSVAPRGQTGNTIYF,TGTGCCAGCAGCGTAGCTCCCCGCGGGCAGACTGGAAACACCATATATTTT
TRBV10-1,TRBJ2-5,NA,NA,12,CASSPGLQTQYF,TGCGCCAGCAGCCCTGGACTGCAGACCCAGTACTTC
TRBV7-8,TRBJ2-2,NA,NA,11,CASSPTGELFF,TGTGCCAGCAGCCCCACAGGGGAGCTGTTTTTT
TRBV4-1,TRBJ2-5,NA,TRBD1,17,CASSQVSARQGRETQYF,TGCGCCAGCAGCCAAGTTTCCGCCCGACAGGGACGGGAGACCCAGTACTTC
TRBV6-1,TRBJ2-1,NA,TRBD2,14,CASSDQRGYNEQFF,TGTGCCAGCAGTGACCAGCGGGGGTACAATGAGCAGTTCTTC
TRBV7-9,TRBJ1-2,NA,TRBD1,15,CASSLGTGVNYGYTF,TGTGCCAGCAGCTTGGGGACAGGGGTTAACTATGGCTACACCTTC
TRBV7-2,TRBJ2-7,NA,TRBD2,15,CASSSGGPGRYEQYF,TGTGCCAGCAGCTCGGGGGGACCCGGGAGGTACGAGCAGTACTTC
TRBV25-1,TRBJ1-5,NA,NA,16,CASSDHETLENQPQHF,TGTGCCAGCAGTGACCACGAAACACTGGAGAATCAGCCCCAGCATTTT
TRBV28,TRBJ2-4,NA,NA,18,CASSSLGQRAIAKNIQYF,TGTGCCAGCAGTTCCCTGGGGCAGCGAGCGATAGCCAAAAACATTCAGTACTTC